Following are 19 T cell receptor beta chains from one sample sequenced in a study of vaccination effects on CD4 cells after COVID-19. The antigens of these receptors remain unknown. The method was immunoSEQ multiplex PCR; TCRdb's version includes in-frame clones alone and lacks a portion of them. The sample holds 67,000 or so clones, about 81% seen once. With the ViraFEST assay, the study expanded antigen-specific CD4+ T cells using viral peptide pools, then sequenced them. Once cultured for roughly nine days, the cells underwent separation to obtain CD4+ T cells. The participants, recipients of two vaccine doses, got either BNT162b2 or mRNA-1273. This specimen was CD4+ T cells from PBMCs cultured with HCoV-229E spike peptides, taken after COVID-19 vaccination. These receptors originate from a human donor who received a COVID-19 vaccine.

The chain combines TRBV27 with TRBJ2-1; either TRBD1 or TRBD2 may fit D (5 bases each). The CDR3 consists of 16 residues. Germline V CDR1 and CDR2: MNHEY, SMNVEV (reference sequence). Trimming pared 4 bases from V and 9 bases from J, leaving 22 bases between. The DNA of the CDR3 is TGTGCCAGCAGTTACCACGGGACCCCTAGGAGAGGTGAGCAGTTCTTC. Translating it yields CASSYHGTPRRGEQFF.

The chain is built from TRBV2 and TRBJ1-2; D is possibly TRBD1 (5 bases). V lost 5 bases, J lost 5 bases, and 12 bases lay in between. CDR1 is SNHLY, CDR2 FYNNEI, per germline. This CDR3 spans 13 amino acids. The CDR3 DNA is TGTGCCAGCAGTCCCAGGGAATGGTATGGCTACACCTTC. Residues: CASSPREWYGYTF.

The V call is TRBV3-1 (or the pseudogene TRBV3-2), the J call TRBJ2-1; tentative D call: TRBD1 (6 bases). The CDR3 length is 15 residues. Trimming took 1 base from V and 7 from J, leaving 14 bases between them. Germline V gives CDR1 LGHDT, CDR2 YNNKEL (reference sequence). For the CDR3, the DNA is TGTGCCAGCAGCCAAGCCAACAGGGTAAGGAATGAGCAGTTCTTC. Encoded protein: CASSQANRVRNEQFF.

The J gene is TRBJ2-3, the V gene TRBV5-1, with D possibly matching TRBD2 (7 bases). Trimming removed 0 bases at V and 2 bases at J, with 22 bases between. CDR1 and CDR2 (germline): SGHRS, YFSETQ. The CDR3 loop spans 19 amino acids. This chain's CDR3 is CASSLVPVGGQGDTDTQYF. CDR3 nucleotide sequence: TGCGCCAGCAGCTTGGTACCTGTCGGGGGGCAAGGGGACACAGATACGCAGTATTTT.

This clone occurred a few times. The gene calls are TRBV10-2 and TRBJ1-5; TRBD1 matches 8 bases. The V segment lost 2 bases and the J segment 7 bases; nucleotides outside the gene matches: 4. The CDR3 has 14 amino acids. Looked up from germline, CDR1 is WSHSY and CDR2 is SAAADI. As DNA, the CDR3 is TGCGCCAGCAGTGAGCAGGGGGCCGGCCAGCCCCAGCATTTT. Amino acids: CASSEQGAGQPQHF.

The V and J genes are TRBV27 and TRBJ1-6, with TRBD1 matching 7 bases. V was clipped by 5 bases and J by 9 bases; unmatched bases: 10. The CDR3 runs 15 residues. Germline lookup yields CDR1 MNHEY and CDR2 SMNVEV (reference sequence). DNA of the CDR3: TGTGCCAGCAGTCCCCAGGGGGAGGGGCCTTCACCCCTCCACTTT. It specifies CASSPQGEGPSPLHF.

This clone was picked up a small number of times. The V and J genes are TRBV14 and TRBJ1-2; possible D gene TRBD1, 5 bases. Germline values: CDR1 SGHDN, CDR2 FVKESK. The CDR3 is 15 amino acids. Deletions cut 2 bases from V and 4 bases from J, with 14 bases between. Written as DNA, the CDR3 is TGTGCCAGCAGCCAAACCAGGGACTTCCGCTATGGCTACACCTTC. Encoded protein: CASSQTRDFRYGYTF.

The gene calls are TRBV4-1 and TRBJ1-6; possible D gene TRBD1, 6 bases. V lost 1 base and J 5 bases, leaving 12 bases between the germline ends. The CDR3 consists of 16 residues. In germline, CDR1 is MGHRA, CDR2 YSYEKL. The CDR3 is CASSQGGPRNNSPLHF. CDR3 in DNA: TGCGCCAGCAGCCAAGGGGGGCCCCGTAATAATTCACCCCTCCACTTT.

The chain has TRBV18 and TRBJ2-3, with no clear D. V lost 0 bases, J lost 2 bases, and 9 bases lay in between. The germline CDR1 and CDR2 sequences are KGHSH and LQKENI. CDR3 length: 15 residues. The CDR3 protein is CASSPPGSFTDTQYF. CDR3 DNA: TGTGCCAGCTCACCACCGGGTTCATTCACAGATACGCAGTATTTT. The complete variable domain, with remaining parts taken from reference TRBV18 and TRBJ2-3, reads NAGVMQNPRHLVRRRGQEARLRCSPMKGHSHVYWYRQLPEEGLKFMVYLQKENIIDESGMPKERFSAEFPKEGPSILRIQQVVRGDSAAYFCASSPPGSFTDTQYFGPGTRLTVL.

This clone is a singleton in its sample. This chain joins TRBV12-5 and TRBJ1-3, with D hard to call. V was trimmed by 4 bases and J by 0 bases, leaving 7 bases between them. Germline CDR1 reads LGHNT; CDR2 reads FRNRAP. CDR3 length: 14 residues. CDR3 protein: CASGSRLSGNTIYF. The CDR3 DNA reads as TGTGCTAGTGGTTCCCGCCTCTCTGGAAACACCATATATTTT. The whole variable domain, filled in from reference TRBV12-5 and TRBJ1-3, reads DARVTQTPRHKVTEMGQEVTMRCQPILGHNTVFWYRQTMMQGLELLAYFRNRAPLDDSGMPKDRFSAEMPDATLATLKIQPSEPRDSAVYFCASGSRLSGNTIYFGEGSWLTVV.

The V and J genes are TRBV18 and TRBJ2-1; either TRBD1 or TRBD2 may fit D (6 bases each). This CDR3 is 16 amino acids long. Trimming shortened V by 3 bases and J by 7 bases, and 19 bases separated the two germline ends. Germline V gene data show CDR1 as KGHSH and CDR2 as LQKENI. Here the CDR3 reads CASSPPITGARNEQFF. The DNA of the CDR3 is TGTGCCAGCTCACCTCCGATTACGGGGGCGAGGAATGAGCAGTTCTTC. The full variable domain, rest sourced from reference TRBV18 and TRBJ2-1, is NAGVMQNPRHLVRRRGQEARLRCSPMKGHSHVYWYRQLPEEGLKFMVYLQKENIIDESGMPKERFSAEFPKEGPSILRIQQVVRGDSAAYFCASSPPITGARNEQFFGPGTRLTVL.

The rearrangement links TRBV7-8 to TRBJ2-7, with a tentative D call TRBD1 (6 bases). Germline V gives CDR1 SGHVS, CDR2 FQNEAQ. CDR3 length equals 16 residues. V dropped 8 bases and J dropped 2 bases, with 22 bases sitting between them. The CDR3 DNA reads TGTGCCAGCCGCCTCCGGGACACCTCCCCAGCCTACGAGCAGTACGTC. Protein product: CASRLRDTSPAYEQYV.

The V gene is TRBV12-5, the J gene TRBJ1-2; the D is unclear. Trimming left V 3 bases short and J 2 bases short, with 7 bases between. The germline V gene encodes CDR1 LGHNT and CDR2 FRNRAP. The CDR3 spans 13 residues. CDR3 DNA sequence: TGTGCTAGTGGTTTAGCCGAAAACTATGGCTACACCTTC. The encoded protein is CASGLAENYGYTF.

This clone was detected only once. The chain links TRBV19 to TRBJ1-2; 9 bases align to TRBD1. J gave up 4 bases and V 5 bases, and 5 bases lay outside the gene matches. The CDR3 contains 14 residues. Germline V gene lookup returns CDR1 LNHDA and CDR2 SQIVND (reference sequence). DNA of the CDR3: TGTGCCAGTAGTGCCACAGGGGGCTCCTATGGCTACACCTTC. As protein: CASSATGGSYGYTF.

This clone was seen just once. This chain connects TRBV3-1 (or the pseudogene TRBV3-2) to TRBJ2-5, with unresolved D. Trimming removed 0 bases at V and 4 bases at J, with 9 bases between. Germline values: CDR1 LGHDT, CDR2 YNNKEL (reference sequence). The CDR3 sequence is 14 residues long. The CDR3 nucleotides are TGTGCCAGCAGCCAAGATTTTACCGGAGAGACCCAGTACTTC. This translates into CASSQDFTGETQYF.

The chain combines TRBV24-1 with TRBJ1-5; D is undetermined. Germline V gene data show CDR1 as KGHDR and CDR2 as SFDVKD. V was cut by 5 bases and J by 0 bases, with 13 bases left in between. The CDR3 sequence is 16 residues long. The CDR3 here is CATSGPSSNSNQPQHF. DNA of the CDR3: TGTGCCACCAGTGGGCCAAGTTCGAATAGCAATCAGCCCCAGCATTTT.

J is TRBJ1-3 and V is TRBV6-5, with 8 bases that match TRBD1. This CDR3 region has 14 residues. Germline-derived CDR1 and CDR2 are MNHEY and SVGAGI. V shed 6 bases and J 3 bases; nucleotides not matched to a gene: 4. The CDR3: CASSVDRGGNTIYF. The CDR3 region has the DNA TGTGCCAGCAGCGTCGACAGGGGTGGAAACACCATATATTTT.

The chain is built from TRBV6-2 or TRBV6-3 and TRBJ2-5, with D perhaps matching TRBD1 (5 bases). Trimming took off 1 base at V and 0 bases at J, with 9 bases between the two ends. CDR3 length equals 15 residues. Germline lookup yields CDR1 MNHEY and CDR2 SVGEGT. Here the CDR3 reads CASSYFRGYQETQYF. The CDR3 bases are TGTGCCAGCAGTTACTTTAGGGGCTACCAAGAGACCCAGTACTTC.

Within the sample, this clone is medium-sized. The rearrangement joins TRBV2 to TRBJ2-5, with TRBD1 identical over 7 bases. The CDR3 totals 14 residues. Germline V gives CDR1 SNHLY, CDR2 FYNNEI. V lost 5 bases, J lost 1 base, and 4 bases stayed unmatched. CDR3 sequence: CASSLGTAQETQYF. In DNA form, the CDR3 reads TGTGCCAGCAGTCTTGGGACAGCCCAAGAGACCCAGTACTTC.